Listed below are T cell receptor beta chains from one sample, sequenced in a study of blood T cell repertoires in COVID-19. Sequenced by immunoSEQ multiplex PCR; TCRdb stores in-frame clones only, minus some. The table has roughly 180,000 clones, around 82% seen once. Sequenced material: PBMCs or T cells enriched from blood (not recorded which). The source of these receptors is a woman in her fifties or sixties in a cohort exposed to, infected with or recovered from COVID-19 (not recorded which). CDR3s include the opening cysteine and the closing phenylalanine or tryptophan. The order of the fields is V gene, clone size, J gene, CDR3 protein. Clone size is given for some rows only: seen once, a few or many times, or a class if the clone is expanded.

TRBV10-3	.	TRBJ2-7	CAVLGAGAYEQYF
TRBV30	.	TRBJ2-7	CAWSLNRPGLRKNEQYF
TRBV5-1	.	TRBJ2-2	CASSSLAGEGTGELFF
TRBV6-1	.	TRBJ1-5	CASSGPVTGTSNQPQHF
TRBV2	once	TRBJ1-4	CASSESGGEKLFF
TRBV7-8	.	TRBJ2-2	CASSFTGQLTGELFF
TRBV5-1	.	TRBJ2-5	CASSLALQGSGETQYF
TRBV3-1/TRBV3-2	.	TRBJ2-3	CASRPRLTSGADTQYF
TRBV7-2	.	TRBJ1-1	CASSSDGLVLTEAFF
TRBV19	.	TRBJ2-3	CASSIREVGTDTQYF
TRBV5-1	once	TRBJ2-7	CASSLAPPLTVNEQYF
TRBV2	.	TRBJ2-1	CASDRDTPEQFF
TRBV7-9	.	TRBJ1-2	CASSLEVQVKNGYTF
TRBV9	.	TRBJ2-2	CASSPTVNTGELFF
TRBV28	.	TRBJ1-5	CASSSLRALSNQPQHF
TRBV28	.	TRBJ2-7	CASRSREGPYEQYF
TRBV14	.	TRBJ2-7	CASSQGMRLAGGPGEQYF
TRBV4-1	.	TRBJ1-2	CASSQDRAGGYGYTF
TRBV28	.	TRBJ2-2	CASSFGSGRGTGELFF
TRBV3-1/TRBV3-2	.	TRBJ1-1	CASSREGSTEAFF
TRBV5-8	.	TRBJ1-4	CASSFYATNEKLFF
TRBV27	.	TRBJ1-4	CASSSDRGKTNEKLFF
TRBV2	.	TRBJ1-4	CASCQGAVEKLFF
TRBV18	.	TRBJ2-5	CASSGRRLAGGGETQYF
TRBV28	.	TRBJ2-3	CASSAGSGGFTDTQYF
TRBV6-5	.	TRBJ2-1	CASSYKVRGVREQFF
TRBV14	.	TRBJ2-5	CASSQDELDRYFQETQYF
TRBV30	once	TRBJ1-6	CAWIENRVNSPLHF
TRBV19	.	TRBJ2-2	CATKEGQGNTGELFF
TRBV19	.	TRBJ1-6	CASSSPGYSPLHF
TRBV5-1	.	TRBJ1-2	CASSLYPGQGYGYTF
TRBV5-1	.	TRBJ2-2	CASSLHGTGNTGELFF
TRBV11-2	.	TRBJ2-7	CASGRVGGEQYF
TRBV30	.	TRBJ2-1	CAWRTRVERGGYNEQFF
TRBV5-6	.	TRBJ2-5	CASSLAASVETQYF
TRBV7-8	.	TRBJ2-3	CASSLVSGGATDTQYF
TRBV4-2	.	TRBJ2-7	CASSRGLAGGSDEQYF
TRBV28	.	TRBJ1-5	CASSIYSDDRRHQPQHF
TRBV5-5	.	TRBJ2-5	CASSFPGGMRETQYF
TRBV12-3/TRBV12-4	.	TRBJ1-2	CASSPGTDYTF
TRBV10-1	few	TRBJ1-1	CASSPLGQGSEAFF
TRBV19	.	TRBJ1-1	CASSITKNTEAFF
TRBV2	.	TRBJ1-3	CASSDPSEQLGNTIYF
TRBV27	.	TRBJ1-5	CASRLLGENYQPQHF
TRBV5-5	once	TRBJ1-2	CASSRRGDYGYTF
TRBV9	.	TRBJ2-1	CASSARLAGERNEQFF
TRBV2	once	TRBJ2-1	CASSGTSTVNEQFF
TRBV19	.	TRBJ2-1	CASSIDRAIVSYNEQFF
TRBV30	.	TRBJ1-5	CAWSSQGEQPQHF
TRBV3-1/TRBV3-2	.	TRBJ2-3	CASSQGTSGKSDTQYF
TRBV15	.	TRBJ2-3	CATSREGGRGGTDTQYF